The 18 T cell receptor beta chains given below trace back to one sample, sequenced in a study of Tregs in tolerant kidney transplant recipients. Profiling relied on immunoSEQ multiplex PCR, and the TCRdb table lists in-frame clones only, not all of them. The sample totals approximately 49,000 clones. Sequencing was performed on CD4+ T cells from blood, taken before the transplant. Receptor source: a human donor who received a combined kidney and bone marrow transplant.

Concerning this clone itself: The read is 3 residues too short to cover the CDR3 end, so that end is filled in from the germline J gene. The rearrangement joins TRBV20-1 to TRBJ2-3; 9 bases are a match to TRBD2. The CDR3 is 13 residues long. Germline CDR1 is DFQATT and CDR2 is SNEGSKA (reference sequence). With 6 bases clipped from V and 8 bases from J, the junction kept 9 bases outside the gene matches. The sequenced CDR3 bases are TGCAGTGCGTTTAGCGGGAGCGAACGTACG. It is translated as CSAFSGSERT. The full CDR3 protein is CSAFSGSERTQYF.

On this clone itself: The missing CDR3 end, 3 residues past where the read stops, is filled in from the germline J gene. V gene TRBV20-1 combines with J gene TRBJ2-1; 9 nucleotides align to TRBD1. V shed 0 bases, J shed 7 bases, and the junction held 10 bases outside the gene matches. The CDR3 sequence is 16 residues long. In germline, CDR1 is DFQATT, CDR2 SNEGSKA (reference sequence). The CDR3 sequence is CSARDMGNRGRNEQFF. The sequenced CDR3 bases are TGCAGTGCTAGAGATATGGGGAACAGGGGGCGGAATGAG.

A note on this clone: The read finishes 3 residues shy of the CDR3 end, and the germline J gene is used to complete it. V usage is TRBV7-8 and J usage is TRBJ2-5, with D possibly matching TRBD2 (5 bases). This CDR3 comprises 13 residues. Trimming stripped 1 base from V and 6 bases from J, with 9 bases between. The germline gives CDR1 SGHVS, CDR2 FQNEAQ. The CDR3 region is CASSLVLAQTQYF. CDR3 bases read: TGTGCCAGCAGCTTAGTTTTAGCGCAGACC.

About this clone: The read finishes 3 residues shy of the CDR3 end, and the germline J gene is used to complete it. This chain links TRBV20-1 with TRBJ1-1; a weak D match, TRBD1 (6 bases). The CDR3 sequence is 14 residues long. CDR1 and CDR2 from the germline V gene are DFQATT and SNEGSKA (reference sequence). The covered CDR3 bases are TGCAGTGCTAAACCGGGACACGAGAGGGTTGGA. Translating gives CSAKPGHERVG. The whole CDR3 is CSAKPGHERVGAFF.

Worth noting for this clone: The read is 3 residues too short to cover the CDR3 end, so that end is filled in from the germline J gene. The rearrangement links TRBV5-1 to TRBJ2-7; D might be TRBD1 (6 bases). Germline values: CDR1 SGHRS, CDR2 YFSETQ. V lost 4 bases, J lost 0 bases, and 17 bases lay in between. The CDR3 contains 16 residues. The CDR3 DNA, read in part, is TGCGCCAGCAGCACCGGCCCCGCAGGGGCCTCCTACGAG. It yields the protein CASSTGPAGASYE. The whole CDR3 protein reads CASSTGPAGASYEQYF. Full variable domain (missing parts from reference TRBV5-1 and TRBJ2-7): KAGVTQTPRYLIKTRGQQVTLSCSPISGHRSVSWYQQTPGQGLQFLFEYFSETQRNKGNFPGRFSGRQFSNSRSEMNVSTLELGDSALYLCASSTGPAGASYEQYFGPGTRLTVT.

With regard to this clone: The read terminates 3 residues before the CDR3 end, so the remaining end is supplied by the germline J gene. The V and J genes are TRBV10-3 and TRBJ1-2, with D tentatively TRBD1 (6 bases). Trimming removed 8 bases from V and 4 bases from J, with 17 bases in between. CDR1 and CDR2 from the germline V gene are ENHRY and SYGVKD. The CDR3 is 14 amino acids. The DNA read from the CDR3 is TGTGCCATCCAGCGGACAGAGTCTTCCTATGGC. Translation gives CAIQRTESSYG. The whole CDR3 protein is CAIQRTESSYGYTF.

CDR3 loop: CAWRLAANTGELFF. CDR3 bases read: TGTGCCTGGAGACTAGCGGCTAACACCGGGGAG. This chain connects TRBV30 to TRBJ2-2, with 8 bases identical to TRBD2. Read sequence stops 3 residues before the CDR3 end, and the germline J gene provides the missing end. The CDR3 runs to 14 residues. From germline, CDR1 is GTSNPN and CDR2 SVGIG (reference sequence). V lost 3 bases, J lost 2 bases, and 2 bases stayed unmatched.

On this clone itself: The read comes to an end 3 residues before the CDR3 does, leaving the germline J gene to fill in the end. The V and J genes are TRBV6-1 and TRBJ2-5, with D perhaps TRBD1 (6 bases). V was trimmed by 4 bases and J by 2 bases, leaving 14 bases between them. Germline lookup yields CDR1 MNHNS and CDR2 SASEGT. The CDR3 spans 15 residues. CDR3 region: CASSGGRGHQETQYF. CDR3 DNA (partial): TGTGCCAGCAGTGGGGGCAGGGGACATCAAGAGACC.

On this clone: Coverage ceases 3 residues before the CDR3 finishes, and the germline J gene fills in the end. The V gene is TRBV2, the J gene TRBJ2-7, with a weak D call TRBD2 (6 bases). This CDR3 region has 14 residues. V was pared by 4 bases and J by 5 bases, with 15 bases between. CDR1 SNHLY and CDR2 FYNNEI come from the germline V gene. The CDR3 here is CASSGVTAGNEQYF. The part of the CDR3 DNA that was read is TGTGCCAGCAGTGGGGTGACAGCGGGCAACGAG.

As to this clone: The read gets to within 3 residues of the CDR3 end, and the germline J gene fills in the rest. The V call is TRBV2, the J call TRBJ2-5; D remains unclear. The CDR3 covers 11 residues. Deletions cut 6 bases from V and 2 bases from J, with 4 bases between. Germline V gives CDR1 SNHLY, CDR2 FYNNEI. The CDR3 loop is CASSRQETQYF. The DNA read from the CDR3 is TGTGCCAGCAGCAGGCAAGAGACC.

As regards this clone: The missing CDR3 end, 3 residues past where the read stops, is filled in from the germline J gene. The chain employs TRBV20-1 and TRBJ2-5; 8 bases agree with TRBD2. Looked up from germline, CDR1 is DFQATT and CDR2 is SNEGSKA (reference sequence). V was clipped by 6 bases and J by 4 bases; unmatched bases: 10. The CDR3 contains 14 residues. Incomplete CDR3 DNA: TGCAGTGCCTTCAACAGCGGGGGATCAGAGACC. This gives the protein CSAFNSGGSET. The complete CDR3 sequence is CSAFNSGGSETQYF.

The CDR3 bases that were read are TGTGCCAGCTCACTCTCCTCCTGGACAGTGAACACTGAA. Its translation: CASSLSSWTVNTE. The whole CDR3 protein reads CASSLSSWTVNTEAFF. V usage is TRBV18 and J usage is TRBJ1-1, with D possibly matching TRBD1 (6 bases). Read sequence stops 3 residues before the CDR3 end, and the germline J gene provides the missing end. The CDR3 sequence is 16 residues long. The germline V gene has CDR1 KGHSH and CDR2 LQKENI. Deletions cut 4 bases from V and 0 bases from J, with 15 bases between.

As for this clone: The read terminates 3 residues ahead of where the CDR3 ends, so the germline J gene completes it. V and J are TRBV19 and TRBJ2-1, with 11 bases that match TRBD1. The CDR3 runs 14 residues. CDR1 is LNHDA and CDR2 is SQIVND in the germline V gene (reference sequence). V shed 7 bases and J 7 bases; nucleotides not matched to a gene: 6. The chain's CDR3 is CASTAGTGGNEQFF. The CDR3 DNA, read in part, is TGTGCCAGTACCGCCGGGACAGGGGGTAATGAG.

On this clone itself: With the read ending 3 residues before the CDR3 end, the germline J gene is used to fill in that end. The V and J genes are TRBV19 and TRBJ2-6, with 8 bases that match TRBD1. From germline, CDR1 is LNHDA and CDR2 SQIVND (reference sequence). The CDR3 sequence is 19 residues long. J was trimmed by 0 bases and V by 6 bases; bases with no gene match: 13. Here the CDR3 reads CASRGSHDRGSSGANVLTF. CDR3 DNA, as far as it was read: TGTGCCAGTAGGGGATCTCATGACAGGGGAAGCTCTGGGGCCAACGTC.

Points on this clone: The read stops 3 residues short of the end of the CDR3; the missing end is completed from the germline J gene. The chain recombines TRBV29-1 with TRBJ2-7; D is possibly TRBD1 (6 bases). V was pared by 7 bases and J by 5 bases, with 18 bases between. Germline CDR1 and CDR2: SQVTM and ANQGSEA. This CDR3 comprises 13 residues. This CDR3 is CSAYLDRPNEQYF. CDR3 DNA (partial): TGCAGCGCCTACCTCGACAGGCCGAACGAG.

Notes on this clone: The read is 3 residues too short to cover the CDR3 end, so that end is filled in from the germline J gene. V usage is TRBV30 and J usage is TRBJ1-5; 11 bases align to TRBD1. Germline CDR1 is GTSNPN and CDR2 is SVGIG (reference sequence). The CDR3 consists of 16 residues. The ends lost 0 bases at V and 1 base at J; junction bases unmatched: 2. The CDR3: CAWSVRDRGSNQPQHF. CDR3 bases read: TGTGCCTGGAGTGTACGGGACAGGGGGAGCAATCAGCCC.

CDR3 in amino acids: CASRTGGSETQYF. The part of the CDR3 DNA that was read is TGTGCCAGTAGGACAGGGGGCTCCGAGACC. The rearrangement joins TRBV19 to TRBJ2-5, with 10 bases matching TRBD1. Read coverage stops 3 residues before the CDR3 terminus; the germline J gene supplies the remainder. Germline V CDR1 and CDR2: LNHDA, SQIVND (reference sequence). The CDR3 length is 13 residues. V dropped 6 bases and J dropped 5; count of bases not matched to a gene: 3.

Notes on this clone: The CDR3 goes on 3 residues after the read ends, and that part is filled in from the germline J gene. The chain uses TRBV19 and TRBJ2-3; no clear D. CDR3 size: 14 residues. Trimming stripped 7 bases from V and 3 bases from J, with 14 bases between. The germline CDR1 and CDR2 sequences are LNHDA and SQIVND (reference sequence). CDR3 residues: CASKGTPVTDTQYF. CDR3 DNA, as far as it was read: TGTGCCAGTAAGGGTACCCCTGTGACAGATACG.